This record covers a single TCR beta chain. Its antigen remains unidentified. Base qualities were left out, and no much larger clone turns up one base away. TCRbeta CDR3 regions were amplified from genomic DNA using the immunoSEQ Assay, a bias-controlled multiplex PCR. The published analysis was carried out like this. Within the assay, amplification of reference gene primers was used to estimate how many nucleated cells each sample contained. To quantify the absolute abundance of each unique TCRbeta CDR3 rearrangement, sequence reads were collapsed and filtered. For each sample, productive Simpson clonality was calculated as the square root of Simpson's diversity index across productive rearrangements. TCRdb took over this immuneACCESS table, retaining in-frame rearrangements with V and J assigned. Such tables are incomplete; in checked studies, under half of the missing clones stem from an unresolved V gene, and the remainder is unexplained. D and trimming come from the DNA, and the V and J calls and clone size come from that table. A total of fewer than 300,000 clones appear in this sample, around 88% of them only once. Together, the top ten hold about 0.8% of the sample.

Each collaborating institution followed its own protocols to collect whole blood in K2EDTA tubes. For TCRbeta analysis, collaborators shipped samples as frozen whole blood, isolated PBMCs, or DNA extracted from either of those sample types. Trimmed from V: 5 bases; trimmed from J: 7 bases; junction bases lacking a gene match: 11. CDR1 is given as SGHVS and CDR2 as FNYEAQ, both from the germline V gene. Spanning cysteine to phenylalanine, the CDR3 consists of 15 amino acids. Only CDR3 DNA remains: 45 bases, in frame from the first base. This entry is derived from a study of blood T cell repertoires in COVID-19 (dated by TCRdb to 2018 to 2021). With respect to the entire study: Collaborator samples came from the United States, Italy and Spain and covered acute and convalescent phases of COVID-19. The repertoires were released in a freely available public database meant as a resource for research on the immune response to SARS-CoV-2. Where available, HLA class I and class II types were taken from metadata supplied by the sample provider and were not determined by assay-based typing. The samples were drawn from the first 160 participants of the ongoing ImmuneRACE study and from roughly 1,300 subjects provided by 6 global collaborators. The prospective study material was composed of cDNA or gDNA derived from T cells, B-cell-depleted T cells, or PBMCs. Sample metadata almost always included a de-identified subject ID, COVID-19 status, age in years and sex. Deeply sampled blood TCRbeta repertoires from subjects exposed to, actively infected with, or recovered from COVID-19 were included in the dataset. What the study reported, not specific to this receptor: The amount of clinical and demographic metadata varied by source and participant and was provided uncurated.

This sequence uses TRBV7-6 and TRBJ2-1, and 7 junction bases match TRBD2. The sample comprised peripheral blood. The TCR originated in a man aged 25 to 40 with acute or convalescent COVID-19. This receptor has the CDR3 CASSLGTGGINEQFF. Read as DNA, the sequence is TGTGCCAGCAGCCTAGGAACGGGAGGCATAAATGAGCAGTTCTTC. The CDR3, completed at both ends by the reference TRBV7-6 and TRBJ2-1 genes, gives the full variable domain GAGVSQSPRYKVTKRGQDVALRCDPISGHVSLYWYRQALGQGPEFLTYFNYEAQQDKSGLPNDRFSAERPEGSISTLTIQRTEQRDSAMYRCASSLGTGGINEQFFGPGTRLTVL.